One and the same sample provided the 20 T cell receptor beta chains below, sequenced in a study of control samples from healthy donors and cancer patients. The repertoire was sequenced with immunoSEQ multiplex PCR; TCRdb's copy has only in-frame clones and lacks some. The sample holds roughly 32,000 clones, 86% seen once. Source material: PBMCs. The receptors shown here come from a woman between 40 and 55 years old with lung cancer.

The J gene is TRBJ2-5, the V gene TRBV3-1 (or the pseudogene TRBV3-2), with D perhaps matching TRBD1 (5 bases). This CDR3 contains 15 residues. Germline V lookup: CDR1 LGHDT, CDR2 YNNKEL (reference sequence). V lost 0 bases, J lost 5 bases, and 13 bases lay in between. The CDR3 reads CASSQEGRVRETQYF. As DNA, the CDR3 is TGTGCCAGCAGCCAAGAGGGCAGGGTACGGGAGACCCAGTACTTC.

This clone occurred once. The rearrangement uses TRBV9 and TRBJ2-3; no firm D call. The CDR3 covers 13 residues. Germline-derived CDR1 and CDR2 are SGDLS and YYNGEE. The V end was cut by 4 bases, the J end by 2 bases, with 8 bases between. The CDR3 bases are TGTGCCAGCAGCTCGAGTATCACAGATACGCAGTATTTT. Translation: CASSSSITDTQYF.

This CDR3 is CASSQDRGTHNSPLHF. The CDR3 coding sequence is TGCGCCAGCAGCCAAGATAGGGGGACGCATAATTCACCCCTCCACTTT. The chain carries TRBV4-3 and TRBJ1-6, with D possibly TRBD1 on 6 matching bases. With 0 bases removed from V and 5 bases from J, the gap between germline ends came to 11 bases. This CDR3 contains 16 residues. Germline CDR1 LGHNA, CDR2 YSLEER.

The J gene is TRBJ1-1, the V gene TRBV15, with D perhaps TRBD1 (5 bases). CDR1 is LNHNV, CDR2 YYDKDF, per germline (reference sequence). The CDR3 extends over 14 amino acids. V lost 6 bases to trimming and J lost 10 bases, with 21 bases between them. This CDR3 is CATSPGPPRVLAFF. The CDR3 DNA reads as TGTGCCACCAGTCCGGGACCGCCACGGGTGTTAGCTTTCTTT.

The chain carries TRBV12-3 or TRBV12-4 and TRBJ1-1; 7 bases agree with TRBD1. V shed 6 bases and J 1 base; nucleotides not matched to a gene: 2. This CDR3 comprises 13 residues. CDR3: CASSRGKNTEAFF. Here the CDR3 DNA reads TGTGCCAGCAGCAGGGGGAAGAACACTGAAGCTTTCTTT.

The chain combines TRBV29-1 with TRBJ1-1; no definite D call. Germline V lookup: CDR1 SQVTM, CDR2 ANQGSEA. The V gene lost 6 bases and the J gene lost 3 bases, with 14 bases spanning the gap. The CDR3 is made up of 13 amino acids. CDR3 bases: TGCAGCGTCTCCCCCGGGGTGGACACTGAAGCTTTCTTT. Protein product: CSVSPGVDTEAFF.

The CDR3 DNA follows: TGTGCCAGCAGTCCTATTGGGGGGGGGTCAGGGTACGAGCAGTACTTC. It specifies CASSPIGGGSGYEQYF. The J gene is TRBJ2-7, the V gene TRBV28; 7 bases are a match to TRBD2. Losses at the gene ends were 5 bases for V and 4 bases for J; bases not matched to a gene: 14. Germline-derived CDR1 and CDR2 are MDHEN and SYDVKM. This CDR3 spans 16 amino acids.

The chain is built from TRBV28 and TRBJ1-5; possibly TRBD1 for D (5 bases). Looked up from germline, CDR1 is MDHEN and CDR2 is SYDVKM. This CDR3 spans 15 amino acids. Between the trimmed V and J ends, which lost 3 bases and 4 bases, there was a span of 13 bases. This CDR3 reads CASSFLRQTNQPQHF. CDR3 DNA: TGTGCCAGCAGTTTTCTGAGACAGACGAATCAGCCCCAGCATTTT.

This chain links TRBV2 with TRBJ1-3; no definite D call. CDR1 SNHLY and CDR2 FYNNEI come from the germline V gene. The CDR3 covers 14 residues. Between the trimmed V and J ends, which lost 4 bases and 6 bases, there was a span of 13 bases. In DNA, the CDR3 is TGTGCCAGCAGTGCTGTAGGCGGCGCAAACACCATATATTTT. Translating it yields CASSAVGGANTIYF.

Here the CDR3 DNA reads TGTGCCAGCAGCTTGTCCAGGGACCACGAGCAGTACTTC. Its translation is CASSLSRDHEQYF. This chain uses TRBV5-5 with TRBJ2-7; the D gene could be TRBD1 or TRBD2 (5 bases each). Germline values: CDR1 SGHKS, CDR2 YYEKEE (reference sequence). Trimming removed 1 base at V and 5 bases at J, with 10 bases between. This CDR3 is built from 13 residues.

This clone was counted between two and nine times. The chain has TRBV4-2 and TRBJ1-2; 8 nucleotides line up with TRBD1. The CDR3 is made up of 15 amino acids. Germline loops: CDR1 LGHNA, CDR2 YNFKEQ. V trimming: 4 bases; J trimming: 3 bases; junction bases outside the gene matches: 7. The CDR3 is CASSPGQGQDYGYTF. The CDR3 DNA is TGTGCCAGCAGCCCCGGACAGGGACAGGACTATGGCTACACCTTC.

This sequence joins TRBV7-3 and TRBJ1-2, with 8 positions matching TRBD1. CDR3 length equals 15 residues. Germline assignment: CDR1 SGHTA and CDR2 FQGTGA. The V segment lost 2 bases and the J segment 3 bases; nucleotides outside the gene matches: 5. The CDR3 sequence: CASSLGPTGDYGYTF. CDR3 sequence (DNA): TGTGCCAGCAGCTTAGGGCCGACAGGGGACTATGGCTACACCTTC.

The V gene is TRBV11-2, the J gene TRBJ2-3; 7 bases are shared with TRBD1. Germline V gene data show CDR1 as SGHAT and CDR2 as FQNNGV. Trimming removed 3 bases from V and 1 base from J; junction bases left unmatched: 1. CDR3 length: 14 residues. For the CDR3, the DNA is TGTGCCAGCAGCTTCGGGACAGGCACAGATACGCAGTATTTT. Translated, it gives CASSFGTGTDTQYF.

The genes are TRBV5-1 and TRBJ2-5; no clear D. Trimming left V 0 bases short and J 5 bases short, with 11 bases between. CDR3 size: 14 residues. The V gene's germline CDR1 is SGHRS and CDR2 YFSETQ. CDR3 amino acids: CASSLVLGRETQYF. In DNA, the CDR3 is TGCGCCAGCAGCTTGGTATTAGGGCGGGAGACCCAGTACTTC.

CDR3 sequence (DNA): TGTGCCAGCAGCGCCAAAGGAGGACCTGGAAACACCATATATTTT. Protein sequence: CASSAKGGPGNTIYF. The chain joins TRBV7-2 to TRBJ1-3; D gene ambiguous. The CDR3 is 15 amino acids. Trimming pared 5 bases from V and 2 bases from J, leaving 13 bases between. Germline-derived CDR1 and CDR2 are SGHTA and FQGNSA.

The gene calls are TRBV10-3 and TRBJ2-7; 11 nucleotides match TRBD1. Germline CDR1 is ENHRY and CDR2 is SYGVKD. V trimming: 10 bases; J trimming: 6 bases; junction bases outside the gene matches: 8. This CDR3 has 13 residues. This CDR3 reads CATEGQGAIEQYF. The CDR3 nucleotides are TGTGCCACCGAAGGACAGGGGGCCATCGAGCAGTACTTC.

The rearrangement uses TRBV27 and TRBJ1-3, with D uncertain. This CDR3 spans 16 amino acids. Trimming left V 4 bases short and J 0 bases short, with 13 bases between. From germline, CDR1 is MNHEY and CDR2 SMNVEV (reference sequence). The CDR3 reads CASSYQYPGSGNTIYF. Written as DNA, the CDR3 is TGTGCCAGCAGTTACCAGTACCCTGGCTCTGGAAACACCATATATTTT.

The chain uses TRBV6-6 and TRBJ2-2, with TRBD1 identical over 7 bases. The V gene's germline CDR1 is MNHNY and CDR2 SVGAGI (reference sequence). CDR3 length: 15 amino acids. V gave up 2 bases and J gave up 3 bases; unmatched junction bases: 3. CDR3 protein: CASSYGTGDTGELFF. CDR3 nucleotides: TGTGCCAGCAGTTACGGTACAGGGGACACCGGGGAGCTGTTTTTT.

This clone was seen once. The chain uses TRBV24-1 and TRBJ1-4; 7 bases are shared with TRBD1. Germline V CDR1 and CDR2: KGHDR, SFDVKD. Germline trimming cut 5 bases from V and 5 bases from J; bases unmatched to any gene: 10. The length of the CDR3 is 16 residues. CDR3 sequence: CATSAPTGTGNEKLFF. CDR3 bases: TGTGCCACCAGTGCCCCGACAGGGACGGGGAATGAAAAACTGTTTTTT.

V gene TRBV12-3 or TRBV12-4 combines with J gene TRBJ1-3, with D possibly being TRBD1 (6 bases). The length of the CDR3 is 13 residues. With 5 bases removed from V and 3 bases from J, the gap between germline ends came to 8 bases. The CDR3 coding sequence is TGTGCCAGCAGTGACAGGAGTGGAAACACCATATATTTT. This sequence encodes CASSDRSGNTIYF.